A single sample gave rise to the 5 T cell receptor beta chains below, sequenced in a study of OX40 agonist ivuxolimab in advanced cancers. Profiled with immunoSEQ multiplex PCR; TCRdb holds only in-frame clones, not every one. This table has 84,000 or so clones, approximately 84% appearing once. The input for sequencing was CD4+ or CD8+ T cells sorted from blood, taken in a trial of the OX40 agonist ivuxolimab. The origin of the receptors is an adult with an advanced solid tumor such as melanoma, head and neck, liver or kidney cancer.

The chain has TRBV5-1 and TRBJ2-2; D is possibly TRBD2 (5 bases). Between the trimmed V and J ends, which lost 0 bases and 0 bases, there was a span of 6 bases. This CDR3 comprises 15 residues. Germline loops: CDR1 SGHRS, CDR2 YFSETQ. The CDR3 nucleotides are TGCGCCAGCAGCTTGGCACTAGCGAACACCGGGGAGCTGTTTTTT. Its translation: CASSLALANTGELFF.

This clone came up once. The chain is built from TRBV19 and TRBJ1-3, with 7 bases identical to TRBD1. Germline-derived CDR1 and CDR2 are LNHDA and SQIVND (reference sequence). Unmatched junction bases numbered 3, after V lost 5 bases and J lost 2 bases. The CDR3 is made up of 14 amino acids. This chain's CDR3 is CASSAGTAGNTIYF. CDR3 sequence (DNA): TGTGCCAGTAGTGCAGGGACAGCTGGAAACACCATATATTTT.

Here the CDR3 reads CASSLGQGGSYEQYF. For the CDR3, the DNA is TGCGCCAGCAGCTTGGGACAGGGAGGCTCCTACGAGCAGTACTTC. The V and J genes are TRBV5-1 and TRBJ2-7; tentatively, D is TRBD1 (7 bases). Germline V CDR1 and CDR2: SGHRS, YFSETQ. Trimming removed 0 bases at V and 0 bases at J, with 10 bases between. There are 15 residues in the CDR3.

This chain links TRBV5-4 with TRBJ2-1; TRBD1 aligns across 8 bases. Germline CDR1 and CDR2: SGHNT and YYREEE (reference sequence). V shed 0 bases and J 2 bases; nucleotides not matched to a gene: 1. This CDR3 spans 15 amino acids. DNA of the CDR3: TGTGCCAGCAGCTTGGCACAGGGGGCCTACAATGAGCAGTTCTTC. It translates to CASSLAQGAYNEQFF.

The CDR3 region has the DNA TGTGCCAGCAGCGTAGTAGCCCAACCCGGGACAAAACATAACTATGGCTACACCTTC. Its translation is CASSVVAQPGTKHNYGYTF. The rearrangement uses TRBV9 and TRBJ1-2, with D possibly matching TRBD1 (6 bases). CDR3 length: 19 residues. CDR1 is SGDLS, CDR2 YYNGEE, per germline. Trimming took off 0 bases at V and 1 base at J, with 22 bases between the two ends.